The TCR beta chain described here comes from a study of early T cells in non-severe SARS-CoV-2 infection (dated by TCRdb to the early 2020s). A note on the overall study: TCR sequencing used bulk RNA from unsorted whole blood, so alpha and beta chains could not be paired.

Study-wide conclusions, independent of this receptor: Matching against VDJdb was skewed toward anti-spike CD8 responses, likely underestimated virus-specific expansions, and missed private and CD4 specificities.

Set within a cohort of healthcare workers in London, UK, this nested case-control study involved weekly PCR testing of nasopharyngeal swabs along with blood sampling. Between 23 and 31 March 2020, the week of the UK lockdown, healthcare workers were enrolled and then followed up weekly for as long as 16 weeks. In its sample, this clonotype was seen many times. The target of this receptor is not known. No clone much larger than this one lies a single base away; base qualities are absent. V is shortened by 4 bases, J by 3 bases, and the region joining them spans 12 bases. The germline V gene sets CDR1 to SGHTA and CDR2 to FQGTGA. The CDR3 runs 15 amino acids, cysteine and phenylalanine included. The DNA shown is the 45-base CDR3, in frame from base 1. Libraries were prepared through 5' RACE. TCRdb lists the instrument as NextSeq 500. In the TCR library protocol, unique molecular identifiers were attached to individual cDNA molecules to correct for PCR bias and sequencing error. Sequencing covered both TCR alpha and beta chains, and within each sample the abundances of alpha and beta sequences were tightly co-correlated. Under the source paper's analysis protocol: Decombinator V4 was used to annotate TCR sequences for V gene, J gene and CDR3. TCRs were defined as expanded if a significant change between any two time points was detected under a Poisson model with p below 0.0001. TCR abundances were normalised to the total number of TCRs sequenced in each sample and reported as counts per million. TRAV1-2 paired with TRAJ12, TRAJ20 or TRAJ33 defined MAIT TCRs, while TRAV10 paired with TRAJ18 defined iNKT TCRs. VDJdb, accessed 1 November 2021, was searched for CMV, EBV and SARS-CoV-2 annotated TCRs, excluding TCRs annotated for multiple antigens. TCRdb itself trimmed the public reads at Q25 with fastp, ran MiXCR and retained productive beta chains. CDR3 protein duplicates are merged, each entry listing the most common genes and DNA. Clone size and V and J calls follow TCRdb, not the original study. This sample gives under 25,000 distinct CDR3 sequences in total; under 5.5% of them show up just once. About 15% of the sample is in the top ten clones.

This receptor was obtained from an adult who was a healthcare worker with PCR-confirmed SARS-CoV-2 infection or an uninfected control (not recorded which). The rearranged chain carries TRBV7-3 and TRBJ1-4; confidence is insufficient to name the D gene. Sequenced material: whole blood. The sequenced DNA is TGTGCCAGCAGCTCGACTGGACGGCCTAATGAAAAACTGTTTTTT. Its translation is CASSSTGRPNEKLFF.